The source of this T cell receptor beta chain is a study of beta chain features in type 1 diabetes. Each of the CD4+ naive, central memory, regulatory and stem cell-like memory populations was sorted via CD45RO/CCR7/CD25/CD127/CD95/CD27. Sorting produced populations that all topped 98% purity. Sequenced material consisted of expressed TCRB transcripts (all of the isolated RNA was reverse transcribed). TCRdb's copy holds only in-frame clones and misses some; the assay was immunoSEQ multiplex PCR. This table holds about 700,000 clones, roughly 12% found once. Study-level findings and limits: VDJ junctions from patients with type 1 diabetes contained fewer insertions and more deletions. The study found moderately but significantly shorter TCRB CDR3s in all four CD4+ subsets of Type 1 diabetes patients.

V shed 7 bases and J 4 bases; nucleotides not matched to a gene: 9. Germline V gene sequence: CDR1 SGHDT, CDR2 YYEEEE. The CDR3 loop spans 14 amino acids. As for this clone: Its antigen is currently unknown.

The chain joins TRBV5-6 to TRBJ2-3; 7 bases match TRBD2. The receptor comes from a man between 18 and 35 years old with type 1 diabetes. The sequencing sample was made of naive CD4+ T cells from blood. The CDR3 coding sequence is TGTGCCAGCGGGGACTACCCGCCACCAGATACGCAGTATTTT. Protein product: CASGDYPPPDTQYF. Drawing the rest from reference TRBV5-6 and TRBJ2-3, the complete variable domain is DAGVTQSPTHLIKTRGQQVTLRCSPKSGHDTVSWYQQALGQGPQFIFQYYEEEERQRGNFPDRFSGHQFPNYSSELNVNALLLGDSALYLCASGDYPPPDTQYFGPGTRLTVL.